This TCR beta chain comes out of a study of T cells in Graves' hyperthyroidism and ophthalmopathy. TCR beta CDR3 regions were amplified from RNA transcripts. The HTBI primer set served for first-round RT-PCR of the TCR CDR3. TCRdb reprocessed the multiplex PCR reads with MiXCR, giving one entry per CDR3 protein. The top ten hold roughly 25% of the sample, which has some 350,000 distinct CDR3 sequences, around 14% seen once. Study-level results: In the blood, most expanded thyroid clonotypes above 0.001 appeared as well.

Diagnosis rested on symptoms, serum thyroxine and TRAb, thyroid ultrasound, and orbital computed tomography. This clonotype was observed many times. What it recognizes is unknown. Germline CDR1 MNHEY, CDR2 SMNVEV (reference sequence). The CDR3 sequence is 15 residues long. V was clipped by 11 bases and J by 5 bases, with 23 bases between them. The chain recombines TRBV27 with TRBJ2-3, with D tentatively TRBD2 (6 bases). The material sequenced was blood. This sequence was found in a woman between 18 and 30 years old with Graves' hyperthyroidism that later progressed to Graves' ophthalmopathy. The CDR3 reads CAVGVDWRAGDTQYF. The DNA for the CDR3 is TGTGCCGTTGGCGTCGATTGGAGGGCAGGAGATACGCAGTATTTT.